The entry that follows covers one TCR beta chain sequence. This entry is derived from a study of control samples from healthy donors and cancer patients. Here immunoSEQ multiplex PCR was the method, and the copy in TCRdb shows in-frame clones only, minus some. The sample carries 210,000 or so clones, roughly nine tenths recorded once. V was cut by 1 base and J by 4 bases, with 13 bases left in between. CDR1 SGHTA and CDR2 FQGNSA come from the germline V gene. This CDR3 has 15 residues. The receptor was isolated from a man aged 30 to 45 in good health. The chain carries TRBV7-2 and TRBJ1-2; perhaps TRBD1 as D (6 bases). Sequencing used blood. CDR3 residues: CASSLVGPGAYGYTF. The DNA of the CDR3 is TGTGCCAGCAGCTTAGTCGGTCCAGGGGCCTATGGCTACACCTTC.